This TCR beta chain was retrieved from a study of T-cell memory formation after mild COVID-19. At the level of the study: For the most part, TCR clusters were specific to one donor. Overall study findings and caveats: Some clones that responded turned up in pre-infection memory, which suggests that cross-reactive memory joined in. Clones that contracted from day 15 to 85 were balanced CD4/CD8, while later expanders leaned CD4+.

The CDR3 totals 16 residues. V shed 5 bases and J shed 4 bases, with 17 bases lying between them. Germline CDR1 and CDR2: MNHEY and SVGEGT. This clonotype was found a few times. Its antigen is as yet unknown. TCRdb re-called the 5' RACE reads through MiXCR, storing one row per CDR3 protein. The repertoire includes 300,000 to 400,000 distinct CDR3 sequences, 25% to 30% of them detected once, and approximately 12% sits in the top ten. The specimen sequenced was PBMCs or a T cell subset sorted from them (not recorded which). The gene calls are TRBV6-2 or TRBV6-3 and TRBJ1-4; D is unclear. This TCR derives from an adult woman who had mild COVID-19 (a few samples of this study predate the infection). Cell type and time point are not known. The CDR3 nucleotides are TGTGCCAGCAGTGAGATTACGGGGAGGTTTAATGAAAAACTGTTTTTT. It encodes CASSEITGRFNEKLFF.